The following is a T cell receptor beta chain sequence with its context. The antigen is undetermined. Its ends do not fully match the called genes, so a read error is possible. Germline V gene data show CDR1 as MDHEN and CDR2 as SYDVKM. CDR3 length: 12 residues. This sample is part of a study of T cells in Graves' hyperthyroidism and ophthalmopathy. Template material for amplifying TCR beta CDR3 regions consisted of RNA transcripts. An initial round of RT-PCR targeting the TCR CDR3 relied on the HTBI primer set. TCRdb fed the multiplex PCR reads into MiXCR, producing one record per CDR3 protein. The table lists approximately 610,000 distinct CDR3 sequences, approximately 15% of them singletons. PBMCs were obtained from approximately 10 ml fresh peripheral blood. Whole-study results and caveats: Peripheral blood also featured most of the thyroid clonotypes expanded above 0.001. In simple terms, a model built on 13 V-J features told ophthalmopathy apart from stable hyperthyroidism.

This chain uses TRBV28 with TRBJ2-7; D remains unclear. The specimen sequenced was blood. The clonotype was recovered from a young woman with Graves' hyperthyroidism. The DNA for the CDR3 is TGTGCCAGCAGTTCCAGCCACTACGAGCAGTGCTTC. Translating it yields CASSSSHYEQCF.